A selection of T cell receptor beta chains follows, all from one sample in a study of CD8 T cells in ankylosing spondylitis. Via MiXCR, TCRdb re-called the 5' RACE reads, giving one row per CDR3 protein. The data show about 540,000 distinct CDR3 sequences, about an eighth seen once. The sample was blood, either unsorted or a sorted T cell fraction (not recorded which). The receptors were gathered from a male donor with ankylosing spondylitis. Each CDR3 is given with its conserved first and last residue. The D gene is left open where the match is weak. Only some rows state a clone size, as once, few, many or a class for expanded clones.

clone_size	v_call	d_call	j_call	cdr3_aa	cdr3_nt
-	TRBV24-1	-	TRBJ1-1	CATSDLKGTEAFF	TGTGCCACCAGTGATTTGAAGGGTACTGAAGCTTTCTTT
-	TRBV6-1	-	TRBJ2-3	CASRRPGHSTDTQYF	TGTGCCAGCAGGCGACCGGGACACAGCACAGATACGCAGTATTTT
-	TRBV7-7	-	TRBJ2-1	CASSKGAINEQFF	TGTGCCAGCAGCAAAGGGGCTATCAATGAGCAGTTCTTC
many	TRBV25-1	-	TRBJ1-5	CASSESGGDQPQHF	TGTGCCAGCAGTGAATCTGGGGGTGATCAGCCCCAGCATTTT
many	TRBV3-1	TRBD2	TRBJ2-7	CASSHGGLAGVNEQYF	TGTGCCAGCAGCCACGGGGGACTAGCGGGAGTCAACGAGCAGTACTTC
-	TRBV5-1	TRBD1	TRBJ2-3	CASSLDGQGALDTQYF	TGCGCCAGCAGTTTGGACGGACAGGGGGCTTTAGATACGCAGTATTTT
few	TRBV29-1	TRBD2	TRBJ2-2	CSVVTSGNGELFF	TGCAGCGTTGTTACTAGCGGGAACGGGGAGCTGTTTTTT
-	TRBV10-3	-	TRBJ2-2	CAISAGSLVNTGELFF	TGTGCCATCAGTGCGGGCTCTCTAGTCAACACCGGGGAGCTGTTTTTT
few	TRBV27	TRBD2	TRBJ2-1	CASSPFSGSAANEQFF	TGTGCCAGCAGTCCCTTTAGCGGGAGTGCGGCCAATGAGCAGTTCTTC
-	TRBV2	-	TRBJ2-1	CASRQTVYNEQFF	TGTGCCAGCAGACAGACAGTCTACAATGAGCAGTTCTTC
many	TRBV2	TRBD1	TRBJ1-2	CASSPRDRGDYGYTF	TGTGCCAGCAGTCCCCGGGACAGGGGTGACTATGGCTACACCTTC
few	TRBV5-4	TRBD1	TRBJ2-5	CASSLGRGRLSETQYF	TGTGCCAGCAGCTTGGGCAGGGGGCGCTTGTCAGAGACCCAGTACTTC
-	TRBV12-3/TRBV12-4	TRBD2	TRBJ2-5	CASTRGAGRQETQYF	TGTGCCAGCACCCGCGGGGCCGGGAGGCAAGAGACCCAGTACTTC
few	TRBV7-2	-	TRBJ2-7	CASSSQGGVYEQYF	TGTGCCAGCAGCTCCCAGGGGGGGGTCTACGAGCAGTACTTC
-	TRBV10-2	-	TRBJ2-3	CASRHSTDTQYF	TGCGCCAGCAGACATAGCACAGATACGCAGTATTTT
many	TRBV4-2	-	TRBJ2-1	CASSPVGESNNEQFF	TGTGCCAGCAGCCCTGTAGGGGAGTCTAACAATGAGCAGTTCTTC